This TCR beta chain derives from a study of early T cells in non-severe SARS-CoV-2 infection. Turning to the study itself: From unsorted whole blood, bulk RNA was sequenced, and the chains remained unpaired. General study findings and limits: VDJdb matches were skewed toward anti-spike CD8 T cell responses.

This clonotype was counted between two and nine times. The antigen remains undetermined. Germline V gene lookup returns CDR1 SGHRS and CDR2 YFSETQ. V was clipped by 4 bases and J by 1 base, with 11 bases between them. The CDR3 contains 14 residues. Attached unique molecular identifiers marked individual cDNA molecules. MiXCR, applied by TCRdb to the 5' RACE reads, yields one record per CDR3 protein. The sample includes about 83,000 distinct CDR3 sequences, roughly an eighth of them seen just once. The receptor was derived from an adult who was a healthcare worker with PCR-confirmed SARS-CoV-2 infection or an uninfected control (not recorded which). The sample consisted of whole blood. The gene calls are TRBV5-1 and TRBJ1-1; TRBD1 is a possible D gene (5 bases). DNA for the CDR3: TGCGCCAGCAGCCAGGGTAGAGGGAACACTGAAGCTTTCTTT. Translating it yields CASSQGRGNTEAFF.